Listed here are 6 T cell receptor beta chains from one sample, sequenced in a study of T cells in Graves' hyperthyroidism and ophthalmopathy. Amplification of TCR beta CDR3 regions used RNA as the template. RT-PCR in the first round (using the HTBI primer set) targeted the TCR CDR3. In TCRdb, the multiplex PCR reads were re-called with MiXCR into one record per CDR3 protein. The sample includes fewer than 650,000 distinct CDR3 sequences, over 12% of them seen just once. Source material: blood. The receptors stem from a woman between 18 and 30 years old with Graves' ophthalmopathy.

In this sample, this clonotype turned up many times. The chain is built from TRBV30 and TRBJ2-7; 9 bases align to TRBD2. V shed 6 bases, J shed 4 bases, and the junction held 10 bases outside the gene matches. In germline, CDR1 is GTSNPN, CDR2 SVGIG (reference sequence). This CDR3 region has 14 residues. The CDR3 nucleotides read TGTGCCTGTAGCCCTAGCGGGAAGAGTTACGAGCAGTACTTC. Protein product: CACSPSGKSYEQYF.

This clonotype was observed many times. The rearrangement joins TRBV29-1 to TRBJ1-1; 9 nucleotides line up with TRBD1. The CDR3 loop spans 14 amino acids. Unmatched junction bases numbered 13, after V lost 7 bases and J lost 7 bases. CDR1 is SQVTM and CDR2 is ANQGSEA in the germline V gene. The CDR3 coding sequence is TGCAGCGCCGTGGGGGACAGGGCCAGGGGTGAAGCTTTCTTT. Translating it yields CSAVGDRARGEAFF.

This clonotype was seen more than once but under ten times. The rearrangement links TRBV30 to TRBJ2-3, with TRBD2 matching over 12 bases. The CDR3 loop spans 17 amino acids. Trimming took 0 bases from V and 4 from J; bases not matched to a gene: 8. CDR1 is GTSNPN and CDR2 is SVGIG in the germline V gene (reference sequence). The CDR3 DNA reads as TGTGCCTGGAGTGTTGGTTCTAGCGGGAGGGCCGCAGATACGCAGTATTTT. It yields the protein CAWSVGSSGRAADTQYF.

This clonotype was recorded many times. This chain connects TRBV12-3 or TRBV12-4 to TRBJ1-4; 7 bases line up with TRBD1. The length of the CDR3 is 14 residues. With 7 bases clipped from V and 10 bases from J, the junction kept 12 bases outside the gene matches. The CDR3 loop reads CASTEGQPGGKLFF. In DNA, the CDR3 is TGTGCCAGCACCGAGGGACAGCCTGGGGGAAAACTGTTTTTT.

The chain links TRBV6-2 or TRBV6-3 to TRBJ1-2; D not resolved. The CDR3 is 15 residues long. Germline lookup yields CDR1 MNHEY and CDR2 SVGEGT. V lost 7 bases and J 8 bases, leaving 23 bases between the germline ends. DNA for the CDR3: TGTGCCAGCACCAACCCCCTCTTCGAGGTGCGAGGCTACACCTTC. Residues: CASTNPLFEVRGYTF.

This clonotype was counted between two and nine times. The chain joins TRBV29-1 to TRBJ2-1; maybe TRBD2 (6 bases). Trimming pared 8 bases from V and 0 bases from J, leaving 17 bases between. Germline CDR1 SQVTM, CDR2 ANQGSEA. The CDR3 is 15 residues long. The CDR3 here is CSIFGGRRSYNEQFF. The CDR3, as DNA: TGCAGCATATTTGGGGGGAGGCGCTCCTACAATGAGCAGTTCTTC.